This paragraph reports one TCR beta chain. This entry belongs to a study of OX40 agonist ivuxolimab in advanced cancers. The CDR3 consists of 14 residues. CDR1 and CDR2 (germline): MGHRA, YSYEKL. Trimming pared 2 bases from V and 5 bases from J, leaving 13 bases between. Only in-frame clones appear in the TCRdb table, and some are missing; sequencing was by immunoSEQ multiplex PCR. Among under 30,000 clones listed, more than 65% were seen once. The clonotype was recovered from an adult with an advanced solid tumor such as melanoma, head and neck, liver or kidney cancer. The rearrangement uses TRBV4-1 and TRBJ2-7; D possibly corresponds to TRBD1 (6 bases). Sequenced here: CD4+ or CD8+ T cells sorted from blood, sampled in a trial of the OX40 agonist ivuxolimab. CDR3 DNA sequence: TGCGCCAGCAGCCAACTAGACAGGTTCGACGAGCAGTACTTC. As protein: CASSQLDRFDEQYF.